This T cell receptor beta chain was sequenced in a study of cytomegalovirus exposure and HLA in healthy donors (dated by TCRdb to between 2016 and 2019). Notes on the research overall: According to an earlier analysis of 450 to 650 of the donors, about 179 million T cells yielded roughly 100 million unique TCR beta sequences and 276 Gb of sequence data. Roughly 300 gigabases of sequencing data and tens of millions of unique TCR sequences made up an early release that covered several hundred HLA-typed donors. Among the roughly 400 genotyped donors, under 90% belonged to the genetic ancestry cluster associated with self-reported Caucasian donors. The aim of the study was to test whether cataloging public T cell receptors could identify signatures of past pathogen exposure. Using immunosequencing, the study profiled T cell repertoires from 666 subjects and related those repertoires to cytomegalovirus serostatus. A separate validation cohort of roughly 130 different subjects was used in addition to the roughly 720-subject first cohort. High-throughput TCR immunosequencing, statistical association of individual TCRs with disease status, and machine learning were combined to predict cytomegalovirus infection status. To study patterns of TCR occurrence, a later analysis re-analyzed previously published TCR beta repertoires from just over 650 donors and added high-resolution HLA genotyping. In the later analysis, no new phenotypic data were used to find candidate immune exposures; instead, reliance was placed on TCR beta sequences and their occurrence across donors. An earlier analysis of 587 of the donors used high-throughput TCR beta sequencing to judge whether each TCR beta V gene segment behaved as functional or pseudogenic. Alongside the repertoire data, information on donor age, sex, ethnicity and CMV serostatus was compiled. In a later genetic analysis, genome-wide SNP genotypes for about three fifths of the 666 donors were used, and that subset was treated as a discovery cohort. All discovery cohort repertoires had been generated using a single sequencing platform. Class I and class II HLA loci were covered by the typing at four-digit resolution. The number of donors typed differed by locus, with about 629-640 for A, B, C, DRB1 and DQB1, roughly 520 for DQA1, 600 to 610 for DPA1, and 450 to 480 for DPB1. Because of strong linkage in the cohort, five DR-DQ haplotypes were treated as single units for association and clustering. On average, around 240,000 unique TCR beta nucleotide sequences were sequenced per donor among some 430 genotyped donors of the cohort, with 15% to 20% of those sequences being non-productive. The full study reports these points: This cohort had only TCR beta chains sequenced, and the lack of alpha or paired-chain data limited which features could be detected. According to the authors, the approach could potentially be generalized to other disease states and immunological phenotypes. HLA typing was unavailable for some donors at each locus, so association tests used only the typed subset. While some public TCRs were present in many individuals, most TCR sequences turned up only very rarely across donors. Sequencing depth was assumed to be roughly uniform across donors in the presence/absence analyses, though that assumption may not hold. The study listed 164 TCR beta chains as associated with cytomegalovirus. The 87-base-pair reads could not distinguish some IMGT-functional V segments, including TRBV6-2 and TRBV6-3, so those segments were excluded. Three of the identified cytomegalovirus-associated TCR beta chains were confirmed in vitro to be specific for cytomegalovirus antigens. According to a later analysis, TCR association rates differed among HLA loci, with DRB1 alleles showing the most associated TCRs and HLA-C alleles showing the fewest. In a later genetic analysis, a missense DCLRE1C variant was associated with V-gene and J-gene trimming of TCR beta chains, and the association was replicated in an independent cohort. A later analysis found that most CMV-associated TCR beta chains appeared HLA-restricted, with HLA associations seemingly driven largely by CMV exposure. In a later genetic analysis, fewer N-insertions in productive TCRs were reported among donors in an Asian-associated ancestry cluster than the roughly 700-donor mean. Because counts were too low, seventeen rarely observed V segments, including chromosome 9 orphons, were excluded from the earlier analysis of around 590 of the donors. A cluster of highly shared sequence variants was judged likely to represent a technical artifact of the sequencing pipeline. In a later analysis, around 15,000 TCR beta sequences were associated with specific HLA alleles at a false discovery rate of 0.05. According to a later analysis, parvovirus B19, influenza, CMV and Epstein-Barr virus appeared linked to several top co-occurrence clusters. Linkage disequilibrium might explain the correlated functional status among segregating V segments, but an unknown experimental factor could not be ruled out. The classifier was reported to diagnose cytomegalovirus status with high specificity and sensitivity in both the original and validation cohorts. For the cohort, immune exposure information was limited to CMV serostatus. In a later analysis, HLA-associated TCR beta chains showed more clonal expansion and lower generation probabilities than non-associated chains that were equally common. In an earlier analysis of about 600 of the donors, most TCR beta V segments appeared in productive rearrangements about 87% or about 30% of the time, broadly matching IMGT annotations. Strong co-occurrence of HLA alleles, especially DR and DQ, made assigning TCR associations to individual alleles difficult. A further reported finding was that TCR beta sequences accurately predicted the HLA-A and HLA-B alleles for most subjects in the first cohort.

Comments on this clone: Its binding antigen is unknown. The sample holds no much larger clone one base away, and base qualities are not on file.

Relative to germline, V is missing 4 bases and J is missing 3 bases, with 9 bases of the junction outside any gene match. The CDR3 covers 16 residues, taking in both the cysteine and the phenylalanine. Of the read, only the CDR3 DNA is kept; its 48 bases are in frame from base 1. The germline V gene sets CDR1 to KGHSH and CDR2 to LQKENI. The cohort was made up of about 670 healthy bone marrow donors. At the time of sampling, all cohort members were nominally healthy, though unrecorded immune exposures were likely present. The donor tested CMV seropositive and was one of the 289 seropositive cohort members. A peripheral blood sample was provided by each donor, and peripheral blood mononuclear cells were used for TCR beta sequencing. The Qiagen DNeasy Blood Extraction Kit was used to extract genomic DNA from the blood cell samples. The library was prepared using the immunoSEQ multiplex PCR assay. A mixture of 60 forward primers for TCR Vbeta segments and 13 reverse primers for TCR Jbeta segments was used in the multiplex PCR. The CDR3 region of rearranged TCR beta genes was amplified from genomic DNA by a multiplex PCR assay. The amplified TCR beta libraries were sequenced on the Illumina HiSeq System as 87-base-pair reads. In the original analysis: In a later analysis, 77 million or so unique TCR beta chains were counted across the approximately 670 repertoires, and roughly 11 million of these chains were shared by at least two donors. A nearest-neighbor algorithm error-corrected the raw reads and collapsed the reads into unique sequences, merging closely related sequences to remove PCR and sequencing errors. CDR3 sequences were aligned to IMGT reference sequences to assign V, D and J gene segments. For a sequence to be retained, a match of at least six nucleotides was required to both a V gene segment and a J gene segment. A rearrangement was called productive if the CDR3 had no stop codons and remained in frame with V and J, and every other rearrangement was called non-productive. Following IMGT convention, CDR3 was defined as the stretch from the second conserved V-encoded cysteine to the conserved J-encoded phenylalanine. Sequences without an unambiguous match to a single V gene segment were excluded from the earlier analysis of a few hundred of the donors. In an earlier analysis of some 590 of the donors, V segments were called functional above 56.7% productive rearrangements and were called segregating when the between-donor standard deviation exceeded 5%. A statistical classification framework was developed to diagnose cytomegalovirus status using the catalog of TCR beta chain sequences. V and J gene assignment, in a later analysis, came from comparing TCR nucleotide sequences with IMGT/GENE-DB human TR gene sequences. A later analysis assigned CDR3 sequences and most-parsimonious VDJ recombination scenarios with the TCRdist pipeline. In a later analysis, each TCR beta chain was defined by its CDR3 amino acid sequence together with its V-gene family, and reads without a unique V-gene family were excluded. As a way to deal with suspected cross-contamination and a sequencing artifact, a later analysis dropped 500 to 700 nucleotide sequences that were highly shared and had low generation probability. In a later analysis, a clonal expansion index for each public chain was calculated from normalized within-repertoire ranks of inferred template counts. Generation probabilities in a later analysis came from a VDJ recombination model fitted to out-of-frame rearrangements, and those results were checked against IGoR. A later analysis scored TCR-TCR, TCR-HLA and TCR-CMV co-occurrence with hypergeometric tests, applying a repertoire-size bias correction to TCR pairs. To estimate false discovery rates, a later analysis permuted the HLA or CMV assignments 20 times. In a later analysis, co-occurring TCRs were grouped using DBSCAN, with TCRdist sequence similarity added in when clustering inside HLA-allele-positive subsets. Co-occurrence clustering excluded repertoires with fewer than 30,000 or more than 120,000 public chains, plus five with anomalous nucleotide sharing. This is the immuneACCESS table as TCRdb keeps it, with only in-frame sequences that have V and J called. A part of the clones is gone; compared with another copy, unresolved V genes explain less than half, and the rest is unexplained. The V and J calls and the clone size are those of that table, but D and trimming were determined from the DNA. In all, the sample holds about 160,000 clones, and about 80% of those were seen once. Approximately 1.5% of the sample lies in the top ten.

Sequencing used PBMCs. The chain links TRBV18 with TRBJ2-1; 7 middle bases align to TRBD1. This receptor was obtained from a girl between 10 and 17 years old in good health and CMV-seropositive. The DNA sequence is given as TGTGCCAGCTCACTCACACAGGGGATCCGCTACAATGAGCAGTTCTTC. This sequence encodes CASSLTQGIRYNEQFF. Reference TRBV18 and TRBJ2-1 genes cover what lies past the CDR3, so the full variable domain is NAGVMQNPRHLVRRRGQEARLRCSPMKGHSHVYWYRQLPEEGLKFMVYLQKENIIDESGMPKERFSAEFPKEGPSILRIQQVVRGDSAAYFCASSLTQGIRYNEQFFGPGTRLTVL.